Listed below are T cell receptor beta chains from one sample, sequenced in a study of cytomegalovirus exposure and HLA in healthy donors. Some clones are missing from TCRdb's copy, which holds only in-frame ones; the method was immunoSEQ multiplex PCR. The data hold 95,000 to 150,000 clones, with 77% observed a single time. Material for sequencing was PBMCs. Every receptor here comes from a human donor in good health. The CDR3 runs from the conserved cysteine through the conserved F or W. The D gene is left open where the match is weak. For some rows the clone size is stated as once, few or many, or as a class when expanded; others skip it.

CDR3 DNA: TGTGCCAGCTCACCAAGAACAGGGAGCGCCTACGAGCAGTACTTC; CDR3 protein: CASSPRTGSAYEQYF; clone size: NA; J gene: TRBJ2-7; D gene: NA; V gene: TRBV18
CDR3 DNA: TGTGCCAGTAGTTGGGACAGGGTGAACACTGAAGCTTTCTTT; CDR3 protein: CASSWDRVNTEAFF; clone size: NA; J gene: TRBJ1-1; D gene: TRBD1; V gene: TRBV19
CDR3 DNA: TGCGCCAGCAGCCAGCCTTCTAGCGGATACAATGAGCAGTTCTTC; CDR3 protein: CASSQPSSGYNEQFF; clone size: NA; J gene: TRBJ2-1; D gene: TRBD2; V gene: TRBV4-1
CDR3 DNA: TGCGCCAGCAGCTGGGGGGGGGAGGGCGCTGAAGCTTTCTTT; CDR3 protein: CASSWGGEGAEAFF; clone size: NA; J gene: TRBJ1-1; D gene: NA; V gene: TRBV5-1
CDR3 DNA: TGTGCCAGCAGGCCCTGGGACAGGGTCTACGAGCAGTACTTC; CDR3 protein: CASRPWDRVYEQYF; clone size: NA; J gene: TRBJ2-7; D gene: TRBD1; V gene: TRBV6-5
CDR3 DNA: TGCGCCAGCAGCCAAGATCGTGACAGGGGGAATCAGCCCCAGCATTTT; CDR3 protein: CASSQDRDRGNQPQHF; clone size: NA; J gene: TRBJ1-5; D gene: TRBD1; V gene: TRBV4-1
CDR3 DNA: TGTGCCAGCAGTGTTGACAGTAACTATGGCTACACCTTC; CDR3 protein: CASSVDSNYGYTF; clone size: NA; J gene: TRBJ1-2; D gene: NA; V gene: TRBV2
CDR3 DNA: TGTGCCAGAAAAGGGACTAGCAGCCAACCGGGGGGGACTGAAGCTTTCTTT; CDR3 protein: CARKGTSSQPGGTEAFF; clone size: once; J gene: TRBJ1-1; D gene: NA; V gene: TRBV2
CDR3 DNA: TGTGCCAGCACCAAAGGGACAGCACTCTCCTACGAGCAGTACTTC; CDR3 protein: CASTKGTALSYEQYF; clone size: NA; J gene: TRBJ2-7; D gene: TRBD1; V gene: TRBV28
CDR3 DNA: TGTGCCAGCAGCTTCTCCCCGGGACAGGGGCGCTCTGGGGCCAACGTCCTGACTTTC; CDR3 protein: CASSFSPGQGRSGANVLTF; clone size: NA; J gene: TRBJ2-6; D gene: TRBD1; V gene: TRBV7-3
CDR3 DNA: TGCGCCACCGGACAGCCGGGACTAGGGGGGGACGCAGATACGCAGTATTTT; CDR3 protein: CATGQPGLGGDADTQYF; clone size: NA; J gene: TRBJ2-3; D gene: TRBD2; V gene: TRBV10-1
CDR3 DNA: TGCGCCAGCAGCCCGGTGCTAGCGGGAGGTGCCCACGAGCAGTACTTC; CDR3 protein: CASSPVLAGGAHEQYF; clone size: NA; J gene: TRBJ2-7; D gene: TRBD2; V gene: TRBV5-1
CDR3 DNA: TGTGCCAGCAGTTGGCCGGGAGCGGGAGAACCCTACGAGCAGTACTTC; CDR3 protein: CASSWPGAGEPYEQYF; clone size: NA; J gene: TRBJ2-7; D gene: TRBD2; V gene: TRBV6-5
CDR3 DNA: TGTGCCAGCAGCCAGTCCAGGGCCGCTGGCTACACCTTC; CDR3 protein: CASSQSRAAGYTF; clone size: NA; J gene: TRBJ1-2; D gene: NA; V gene: TRBV14
CDR3 DNA: TGTGCCAGCAGCTTAGGTAGCGGGAGAAACAATGAGCAGTTCTTC; CDR3 protein: CASSLGSGRNNEQFF; clone size: NA; J gene: TRBJ2-1; D gene: TRBD2; V gene: TRBV7-3
CDR3 DNA: TGTGCCAGCAGTTTGGGCTCGGGGGGTACCTACGAGCAGTACTTC; CDR3 protein: CASSLGSGGTYEQYF; clone size: NA; J gene: TRBJ2-7; D gene: TRBD2; V gene: TRBV27
CDR3 DNA: TGCGCCAGCAGCGTGGACAGGGGTGGTGAAAAACTGTTTTTT; CDR3 protein: CASSVDRGGEKLFF; clone size: NA; J gene: TRBJ1-4; D gene: TRBD1; V gene: TRBV5-1
CDR3 DNA: TGTGCCAGCAGCTCAGAGGTTGTGTTGAACACTGAAGCTTTCTTT; CDR3 protein: CASSSEVVLNTEAFF; clone size: NA; J gene: TRBJ1-1; D gene: NA; V gene: TRBV9
CDR3 DNA: TGCGCCAGCAGCTTGGACCCTAGCGGGAGGGCGTTTAGCACAGATACGCAGTATTTT; CDR3 protein: CASSLDPSGRAFSTDTQYF; clone size: NA; J gene: TRBJ2-3; D gene: TRBD2; V gene: TRBV5-1
CDR3 DNA: TGTGCCAGCAGCTTGCAGAGACTAGCTTCTGGGGCCAACGTCCTGACTTTC; CDR3 protein: CASSLQRLASGANVLTF; clone size: NA; J gene: TRBJ2-6; D gene: TRBD2; V gene: TRBV5-4
CDR3 DNA: TGTGCCAGCAGTCTACAGGGTCTGGTGGGGGCCAACGTCCTGACTTTC; CDR3 protein: CASSLQGLVGANVLTF; clone size: NA; J gene: TRBJ2-6; D gene: NA; V gene: TRBV28
CDR3 DNA: TGTGCCAGCAGCCTATTGACAGGGGCAGGGGAGACCCAGTACTTC; CDR3 protein: CASSLLTGAGETQYF; clone size: NA; J gene: TRBJ2-5; D gene: TRBD1; V gene: TRBV9
CDR3 DNA: TGCGCCAGCAGCTGGACAGGGTCTAGCAATCAGCCCCAGCATTTT; CDR3 protein: CASSWTGSSNQPQHF; clone size: few; J gene: TRBJ1-5; D gene: TRBD1; V gene: TRBV5-1
CDR3 DNA: TGTGCCAGTAGTATGGATGGGGCTGGGGCCAACGGCCTGACTTTC; CDR3 protein: CASSMDGAGANGLTF; clone size: NA; J gene: TRBJ2-6; D gene: NA; V gene: TRBV19
CDR3 DNA: TGCGCCAGCAGTGAGTTTGGGGACGGGGGAATATATGAAGCTTTCTTT; CDR3 protein: CASSEFGDGGIYEAFF; clone size: NA; J gene: TRBJ1-1; D gene: NA; V gene: TRBV10-2
CDR3 DNA: TGTGCCAGCAGCTTGGGAGGTGAAAAACTGTTTTTT; CDR3 protein: CASSLGGEKLFF; clone size: NA; J gene: TRBJ1-4; D gene: NA; V gene: TRBV7-2
CDR3 DNA: TGTGCCAGCAGCTTAGAGATTTTAAGCGCCCTCAACGAGCAGTACTTC; CDR3 protein: CASSLEILSALNEQYF; clone size: NA; J gene: TRBJ2-7; D gene: NA; V gene: TRBV7-2
CDR3 DNA: TGCGCCAGCACCGACTTGGGCCAACAGGGGGACCCACAAGAGACCCAGTACTTC; CDR3 protein: CASTDLGQQGDPQETQYF; clone size: few; J gene: TRBJ2-5; D gene: TRBD1; V gene: TRBV5-1
CDR3 DNA: TGTGCCAGCAGTTCCTCCGGGACAGGGAACACTGAAGCTTTCTTT; CDR3 protein: CASSSSGTGNTEAFF; clone size: NA; J gene: TRBJ1-1; D gene: TRBD1; V gene: TRBV27
CDR3 DNA: TGCAGCGTGAGTGTGGCCTACGAGCAGTACTTC; CDR3 protein: CSVSVAYEQYF; clone size: NA; J gene: TRBJ2-7; D gene: NA; V gene: TRBV29-1
CDR3 DNA: TGTGCCAGCAGTTTATCAGGGGCCAGAGGCTACACCTTC; CDR3 protein: CASSLSGARGYTF; clone size: NA; J gene: TRBJ1-2; D gene: NA; V gene: TRBV28
CDR3 DNA: TGCGCCAGCAGCTTGCGTCCGGGACATAACTACAATGAGCAGTTCTTC; CDR3 protein: CASSLRPGHNYNEQFF; clone size: NA; J gene: TRBJ2-1; D gene: NA; V gene: TRBV5-1
CDR3 DNA: TGTGCCAGCAGCCATGGAGGCGGTTCTGCTACCTACGAGCAGTACTTC; CDR3 protein: CASSHGGGSATYEQYF; clone size: NA; J gene: TRBJ2-7; D gene: NA; V gene: TRBV7-8
CDR3 DNA: TGTGCCAGCAGGGCTGACAAACACCTCCACTTT; CDR3 protein: CASRADKHLHF; clone size: NA; J gene: TRBJ1-6; D gene: NA; V gene: TRBV2
CDR3 DNA: TGTGCCAGCTCACCGAGACAGGGAGATACGCAGTATTTT; CDR3 protein: CASSPRQGDTQYF; clone size: NA; J gene: TRBJ2-3; D gene: TRBD1; V gene: TRBV18
CDR3 DNA: TGTGCCAGCAGCCCCCCTCGACTAGCGGGAGGAGCTGCGTACGAGCAGTACTTC; CDR3 protein: CASSPPRLAGGAAYEQYF; clone size: NA; J gene: TRBJ2-7; D gene: TRBD2; V gene: TRBV7-9
CDR3 DNA: TGCGCCAGCTCGACAGCCGACTCCTACGAGCAGCACTTC; CDR3 protein: CASSTADSYEQHF; clone size: NA; J gene: TRBJ2-7; D gene: NA; V gene: TRBV5-1
CDR3 DNA: TGCGCCAGCAGCCAAGAAGCGGGAGGGAGTCAGCCCCAGCATTTT; CDR3 protein: CASSQEAGGSQPQHF; clone size: NA; J gene: TRBJ1-5; D gene: NA; V gene: TRBV4-1
CDR3 DNA: TGTGCCAGCAGGACCTTAGCGGGAGTAACCTACAATGAGCAGTTCTTC; CDR3 protein: CASRTLAGVTYNEQFF; clone size: NA; J gene: TRBJ2-1; D gene: TRBD2; V gene: TRBV27
CDR3 DNA: TGTGCCAGCAGTTTAACGGGGATGGAGGCCAAACAGCATTTT; CDR3 protein: CASSLTGMEAKQHF; clone size: NA; J gene: TRBJ1-5; D gene: NA; V gene: TRBV28
CDR3 DNA: TGCGCCAGCAGTCAACCCATGACTAGCGGGAGTCACCAAGAGACCCAGTACTTC; CDR3 protein: CASSQPMTSGSHQETQYF; clone size: NA; J gene: TRBJ2-5; D gene: TRBD2; V gene: TRBV4-1
CDR3 DNA: TGTGCCAGCACCGCCCCGTTGGGGGCAAGGAACACTGAAGCTTTCTTT; CDR3 protein: CASTAPLGARNTEAFF; clone size: few; J gene: TRBJ1-1; D gene: NA; V gene: TRBV28
CDR3 DNA: TGTGCCAGCACCGTGACAGGGGGGTGGGAGAAGACCCAGTACTTC; CDR3 protein: CASTVTGGWEKTQYF; clone size: NA; J gene: TRBJ2-5; D gene: NA; V gene: TRBV21-1
CDR3 DNA: TGTGCCAGCAGTGCAGGACAGGGGTTCCAAGAGACCCAGTACTTC; CDR3 protein: CASSAGQGFQETQYF; clone size: few; J gene: TRBJ2-5; D gene: TRBD1; V gene: TRBV28
CDR3 DNA: TGTGCCAGCAGCCCCAGGGACAGCTACAATCAGCCCCAGCATTTT; CDR3 protein: CASSPRDSYNQPQHF; clone size: NA; J gene: TRBJ1-5; D gene: TRBD1; V gene: TRBV9